This is a list of T cell receptor beta chains from one sample in a study of blood T cell repertoires in COVID-19. Profiled with immunoSEQ multiplex PCR; TCRdb holds only in-frame clones, not every one. The sample carries under 300,000 clones, around 80% recorded once. Specimen: PBMCs or T cells enriched from blood (not recorded which). The receptors derive from a man aged 40-50 years who had recovered from COVID-19. CDR3s include the opening cysteine and the closing phenylalanine or tryptophan. The D gene is left open where the match is weak. For some rows the clone size is stated as once, few or many, or as a class when expanded; others skip it.

size	D	V	J	DNA	CDR3
.	.	TRBV6-5	TRBJ2-7	TGTGCCAGCAGTAAGCTCAACGAGCAGTACTTC	CASSKLNEQYF
few	TRBD1	TRBV19	TRBJ1-1	TGTGCCAGTAGCAAAGAGGGGGCGCCGAGAAGGACTGAAGCTTTCTTT	CASSKEGAPRRTEAFF
.	.	TRBV6-5	TRBJ2-7	TGTGCCAGCAGCCCCTCCCCGGTTCCCTCCTACGAGCAGTACTTC	CASSPSPVPSYEQYF
.	TRBD2	TRBV13	TRBJ2-7	TGTGCCAGCAGCGCTAGCGGGGGGGGCCTCGAGCAGTACTTC	CASSASGGGLEQYF
.	.	TRBV19	TRBJ2-2	TGTGCCAGTAGTGCGGTGCAATCCAACACCGGGGAGCTGTTTTTT	CASSAVQSNTGELFF
.	.	TRBV5-1	TRBJ2-7	TGCGCCAGCAAAACGACACCGAATTCCTACGAGCAGTACTTC	CASKTTPNSYEQYF
.	TRBD1	TRBV10-1	TRBJ2-1	TGCGCCAGCAGTTACTCGAAACAGGGGAGTGAGCAGTTCTTC	CASSYSKQGSEQFF
.	.	TRBV6-1	TRBJ1-1	TGTGCCAGCAGTGGGATGCAGGTTGGAAACACTGAAGCTTTCTTT	CASSGMQVGNTEAFF
.	.	TRBV18	TRBJ1-2	TGTGCCAGCTCACCCTCTCGGGAAGGCTATGGCTACACCTTC	CASSPSREGYGYTF
.	TRBD1	TRBV5-1	TRBJ2-7	TGCGCCAGCAAGAGGACAGGGGACGAGCAGTACTTC	CASKRTGDEQYF
.	TRBD2	TRBV27	TRBJ2-7	TGTGCCAGCAGCCCCGGGACTAGCTACGAGCAGTACTTC	CASSPGTSYEQYF
once	TRBD1	TRBV11-3	TRBJ1-1	TGTGCCAGCAGCTTAGGTTGGGGACAGGGTGAAGCTTTCTTT	CASSLGWGQGEAFF
once	TRBD1	TRBV2	TRBJ2-1	TGTGCCAGCAGTGACGACAGGGAGAGGGAGCAGTTCTTC	CASSDDREREQFF